This entry describes one T cell receptor beta chain. Libraries were prepared by immunoSEQ multiplex PCR; TCRdb keeps only in-frame clonotypes and omits some of them. This table has around 100,000 clones, roughly 92% appearing once. The data are from a study of blood T cell repertoires in COVID-19. V was trimmed by 0 bases and J by 7 bases, leaving 13 bases between them. The CDR3 covers 15 residues. The germline V gene encodes CDR1 GTSNPN and CDR2 SVGIG (reference sequence). The receptor comes from a man between 65 and 85 years old with acute or convalescent COVID-19. The sample consisted of peripheral blood. The chain recombines TRBV30 with TRBJ1-6; tentative D call: TRBD1 (6 bases). CDR3 sequence reads: CAWSVLGAPNSPLHF. The CDR3 DNA is TGTGCCTGGAGTGTACTGGGGGCTCCGAATTCACCCCTCCACTTT.